Detailed here is one TCR beta chain. Its antigen remains unknown. As to time point: week 23, last vaccination. In every dose of vaccine, 300 ug of mutant IDH1 20-mer peptide was given alongside topical imiquimod. These data come from a study of a mutant IDH1 vaccine in newly diagnosed glioma. The wider study: Vaccine administration was initiated 4-6 weeks following radiotherapy alone, or with temozolomide cycles.

TCRdb keeps only in-frame clones here, not all; method: immunoSEQ multiplex PCR. The table records about 82,000 clones, roughly 85% of them present only once. Study-wide findings and caveats: Whatever changes occurred in top peripheral T cell clonotypes seemed unrelated to pseudoprogression.

This CDR3 region has 13 residues. Germline assignment: CDR1 SGHNT and CDR2 YYREEE (reference sequence). Between the trimmed V and J ends, which lost 0 bases and 9 bases, there was a span of 7 bases. The sequencing used PBMCs, collected from a glioma patient whose treatment included an IDH1 peptide vaccine. The J gene is TRBJ1-6, the V gene TRBV5-4; D is undetermined. The clonotype was recovered from a young man with glioma. Some clones in this sample may be carry-over from other donors' samples. The CDR3 region has the DNA TGTGCCAGCAGCTTGGATCTGGGTTCACCCCTCCACTTT. Protein sequence: CASSLDLGSPLHF.